One sample yielded the 11 T cell receptor beta chains listed below, sequenced in a study of cytomegalovirus exposure and HLA in healthy donors. The protocol was immunoSEQ multiplex PCR, while the TCRdb copy is restricted to in-frame clones and leaves out a portion. In the table there are 110,000 to 150,000 clones, almost 90% of which are singletons. Material: PBMCs. Source of these receptors: a woman aged 18-29 years in good health and CMV-seropositive.

This chain links TRBV19 with TRBJ2-5, with D unclear. The CDR3 contains 13 residues. Trimming removed 5 bases at V and 0 bases at J, with 7 bases between. Looked up from germline, CDR1 is LNHDA and CDR2 is SQIVND (reference sequence). CDR3 nucleotides: TGTGCCAGTAGTCCCCGGGACCAAGAGACCCAGTACTTC. This translates into CASSPRDQETQYF.

The chain carries TRBV4-1 and TRBJ1-1, with D perhaps matching TRBD1 (6 bases). Trimming took 7 bases from V and 6 from J, leaving 9 bases between them. The CDR3 loop spans 11 amino acids. Germline values: CDR1 MGHRA, CDR2 YSYEKL. This CDR3 reads CASTQGPEAFF. DNA for the CDR3: TGCGCCAGCACCCAGGGGCCTGAAGCTTTCTTT.

This sequence joins TRBV5-6 and TRBJ2-3; D gene unclear. The germline V and J ends were trimmed by 6 bases and 0 bases, with 20 bases remaining between them. Per the germline V gene, CDR1 is SGHDT and CDR2 is YYEEEE. This CDR3 contains 17 residues. Here the CDR3 reads CASTEVGRSVSTDTQYF. DNA for the CDR3: TGTGCCAGCACAGAGGTGGGTAGGTCGGTTAGCACAGATACGCAGTATTTT. The full variable domain, rest sourced from reference TRBV5-6 and TRBJ2-3, is DAGVTQSPTHLIKTRGQQVTLRCSPKSGHDTVSWYQQALGQGPQFIFQYYEEEERQRGNFPDRFSGHQFPNYSSELNVNALLLGDSALYLCASTEVGRSVSTDTQYFGPGTRLTVL.

The chain uses TRBV2 and TRBJ2-4, with TRBD2 matching 8 bases. The length of the CDR3 is 15 residues. Unmatched junction bases numbered 12, after V lost 8 bases and J lost 6 bases. Germline CDR1 is SNHLY and CDR2 is FYNNEI. CDR3 bases: TGTGCCAGCTTGAGGGAACTAGCGGCGAGAAACATTCAGTACTTC. It is translated as CASLRELAARNIQYF.

The chain links TRBV4-2 to TRBJ1-5, with unresolved D. V lost 4 bases to trimming and J lost 5 bases, with 9 bases between them. Germline values: CDR1 LGHNA, CDR2 YNFKEQ. This CDR3 comprises 13 residues. The CDR3 is CASSPTEDQPQHF. The CDR3 nucleotides are TGTGCCAGCAGCCCGACTGAGGATCAGCCCCAGCATTTT.

V usage is TRBV2 and J usage is TRBJ2-7; TRBD2 matches at 15 bases. CDR1 is SNHLY and CDR2 is FYNNEI in the germline V gene. V was clipped by 8 bases and J by 6 bases; unmatched bases: 5. This CDR3 has 14 residues. CDR3 bases: TGTGCCAGCGGGGGGACTAGCGGGAGGAGCGAGCAGTACTTC. It translates to CASGGTSGRSEQYF. Complete variable domain (other parts from reference TRBV2 and TRBJ2-7): EPEVTQTPSHQVTQMGQEVILRCVPISNHLYFYWYRQILGQKVEFLVSFYNNEISEKSEIFDDQFSVERPDGSNFTLKIRSTKLEDSAMYFCASGGTSGRSEQYFGPGTRLTVT.

V and J are TRBV28 and TRBJ1-4, with TRBD1 identical over 8 bases. After removal of 7 bases from V and 5 bases from J, the junction contained 12 bases not matched to a gene. The germline V gene encodes CDR1 MDHEN and CDR2 SYDVKM. This CDR3 is 16 amino acids long. The CDR3 DNA reads as TGTGCCAGCACTTATCAGACAGGGGCTCAAAATGAAAAACTGTTTTTT. This codes for CASTYQTGAQNEKLFF.

The V and J genes are TRBV9 and TRBJ2-7, with 10 nucleotides matching TRBD2. The germline gives CDR1 SGDLS, CDR2 YYNGEE. The V gene end was trimmed by 4 bases and the J gene end by 1 base; junction bases not matched to a gene: 5. This CDR3 contains 15 residues. Written as DNA, the CDR3 is TGTGCCAGCAGCCCCCGGACTAGCGGATCCTACGAGCAGTACTTC. This codes for CASSPRTSGSYEQYF.

The rearrangement uses TRBV28 and TRBJ1-2; tentative D call: TRBD1 (5 bases). Germline values: CDR1 MDHEN, CDR2 SYDVKM. V lost 10 bases and J 8 bases, leaving 17 bases between the germline ends. The CDR3 covers 12 residues. The CDR3 loop is CATPEAGEGYTF. CDR3 nucleotides: TGTGCCACCCCCGAGGCGGGGGAAGGCTACACCTTC.

The chain has TRBV19 and TRBJ1-1; D perhaps matches TRBD1 (6 bases). This CDR3 comprises 16 residues. V dropped 9 bases and J dropped 2 bases, with 22 bases sitting between them. From germline, CDR1 is LNHDA and CDR2 SQIVND (reference sequence). CDR3 protein: CASQDLTGLANTEAFF. CDR3 sequence (DNA): TGTGCCAGCCAGGATTTGACAGGTCTCGCTAACACTGAAGCTTTCTTT.

The chain links TRBV5-1 to TRBJ1-1; a possible D gene is TRBD1 (5 bases). V lost 1 base and J lost 6, with 13 bases in between. Per germline, CDR1 SGHRS and CDR2 YFSETQ. CDR3 length equals 14 residues. The CDR3 reads CASSLMGRGAEAFF. DNA for the CDR3: TGCGCCAGCAGCTTGATGGGTCGGGGGGCTGAAGCTTTCTTT.